Following are 26 T cell receptor beta chains from one sample sequenced in a study of human thymus T cells. Thymic tissue was derived from resections collected during corrective heart surgery. Sequencing was performed with immunoSEQ multiplex PCR; in TCRdb, only in-frame clones are kept and a portion is missing. The sample records 78,000 or so clones, 90% to 98% being singletons. What was sequenced was thymus tissue. All receptors derive from a boy in the first two years of life with a congenital heart defect but otherwise immunologically healthy.

The genes are TRBV28 and TRBJ1-4, with D perhaps matching TRBD1 (6 bases). Trimming stripped 6 bases from V and 8 bases from J, with 13 bases between. The germline V gene encodes CDR1 MDHEN and CDR2 SYDVKM. This CDR3 comprises 13 residues. The CDR3 DNA reads TGTGCCAGCAGCCCGCGGGGGACAGAAAAACTGTTTTTT. It specifies CASSPRGTEKLFF.

This chain links TRBV5-1 with TRBJ1-1; D might be TRBD1 (5 bases). From germline, CDR1 is SGHRS and CDR2 YFSETQ. Trimming removed 4 bases from V and 0 bases from J, with 19 bases in between. This CDR3 contains 17 residues. CDR3: CASSATTAAGMNTEAFF. The CDR3 DNA follows: TGCGCCAGCAGCGCTACAACTGCCGCAGGGATGAACACTGAAGCTTTCTTT.

CDR3 DNA: TGTGCCGCGACAGGGAAGACCTACGAGCAGTACTTC. Encoded protein: CAATGKTYEQYF. This sequence joins TRBV6-1 and TRBJ2-7, with 7 bases that match TRBD1. The germline V gene has CDR1 MNHNS and CDR2 SASEGT. The ends lost 11 bases at V and 2 bases at J; junction bases unmatched: 6. This CDR3 is 12 amino acids long.

The V call is TRBV29-1, the J call TRBJ2-5; D ambiguous. This CDR3 spans 10 amino acids. Deletions cut 3 bases from V and 10 bases from J, with 9 bases between. Germline V CDR1 and CDR2: SQVTM, ANQGSEA. The CDR3 DNA is TGCAGCGTTGAGCCCGGCGTCCAGTACTTC. As protein: CSVEPGVQYF.

This chain's CDR3 is CAISGDRNTEAFF. DNA of the CDR3: TGTGCCATCAGTGGGGACAGAAACACTGAAGCTTTCTTT. The chain has TRBV10-3 and TRBJ1-1; TRBD1 matches 7 bases. CDR3 length: 13 amino acids. Germline values: CDR1 ENHRY, CDR2 SYGVKD. Losses at the gene ends were 4 bases for V and 2 bases for J; bases not matched to a gene: 1.

The gene calls are TRBV21-1 and TRBJ2-3; the table's D gene call, TRBD1, was not cross checked with the DNA. TRBV21-1 is tagged as a pseudogene. The CDR3 spans 13 residues. CDR3 loop: CASSKGQGDTQYF. The CDR3 nucleotides read TGTGCCAGCAGCAAGGGACAGGGCGATACGCAGTATTTT.

This chain joins TRBV6-1 and TRBJ2-7; either TRBD1 or TRBD2 may fit D (5 bases each). Germline V gives CDR1 MNHNS, CDR2 SASEGT. This CDR3 has 17 residues. V shed 2 bases and J shed 5 bases, with 22 bases lying between them. The CDR3 DNA is TGTGCCAGCAGTGAAAGACAGAGGGAATCCGGTCTGCACGAGCAGTACTTC. This sequence encodes CASSERQRESGLHEQYF.

V usage is TRBV12-5 and J usage is TRBJ2-7; D call uncertain. There are 14 residues in the CDR3. CDR1 LGHNT and CDR2 FRNRAP come from the germline V gene. The ends were cut back, 5 bases at V and 0 bases at J, with 11 bases in the middle. CDR3 in amino acids: CASGPSRSSYEQYF. In nucleotides, the CDR3 is TGTGCTAGTGGTCCTTCCCGTAGCTCCTACGAGCAGTACTTC.

The J gene is TRBJ1-4, the V gene TRBV27; TRBD1 matches 7 bases. CDR3 length equals 14 residues. V shed 6 bases and J 7 bases; nucleotides not matched to a gene: 8. Germline V gene lookup returns CDR1 MNHEY and CDR2 SMNVEV (reference sequence). The CDR3 DNA reads as TGTGCCAGCAGCGTGACAGGGTGGGCTGAAAAACTGTTTTTT. Protein: CASSVTGWAEKLFF.

V gene TRBV18 combines with J gene TRBJ2-1; 13 nucleotides match TRBD2. The CDR3 covers 16 residues. The germline CDR1 and CDR2 sequences are KGHSH and LQKENI. Trimming took 4 bases from V and 6 from J; bases not matched to a gene: 6. The CDR3 region is CASSLRLAGGPNEQFF. In DNA, the CDR3 is TGTGCCAGCTCACTAAGACTAGCGGGAGGCCCCAATGAGCAGTTCTTC.

The chain links TRBV10-3 to TRBJ2-5, with D hard to call. The V end was cut by 6 bases, the J end by 1 base, with 9 bases between. Germline V gives CDR1 ENHRY, CDR2 SYGVKD. The CDR3 runs to 13 residues. The CDR3 spells CAISAEPQETQYF. The CDR3 region has the DNA TGTGCCATCAGCGCGGAGCCCCAAGAGACCCAGTACTTC.

The chain carries TRBV27 and TRBJ2-4, with D possibly being TRBD1 or TRBD2 (5 bases each). There are 14 residues in the CDR3. V lost 5 bases to trimming and J lost 0 bases, with 8 bases between them. Looked up from germline, CDR1 is MNHEY and CDR2 is SMNVEV (reference sequence). The DNA for the CDR3 is TGTGCCAGCAGTCGGGGCCCAGCCAAAAACATTCAGTACTTC. Its translation: CASSRGPAKNIQYF.

This chain joins TRBV18 and TRBJ1-4; D gene uncertain. Germline lookup yields CDR1 KGHSH and CDR2 LQKENI. Trimming removed 3 bases from V and 6 bases from J, with 11 bases in between. The CDR3 loop spans 14 amino acids. CDR3 residues: CASSPQWGYEKLFF. The DNA of the CDR3 is TGTGCCAGCTCACCTCAATGGGGTTATGAAAAACTGTTTTTT.

V usage is TRBV4-1 and J usage is TRBJ1-5; perhaps TRBD1 as D (5 bases). Trimming removed 1 base at V and 0 bases at J, with 22 bases between. Germline CDR1 is MGHRA and CDR2 is YSYEKL. The CDR3 spans 20 residues. This CDR3 is CASSQGRQTVSVPSNQPQHF. As DNA, the CDR3 is TGCGCCAGCAGCCAAGGTCGACAGACTGTGAGCGTCCCTAGCAATCAGCCCCAGCATTTT.

This chain joins TRBV27 and TRBJ1-2; 7 bases are shared with TRBD1. Germline CDR1 is MNHEY and CDR2 is SMNVEV (reference sequence). J gave up 4 bases and V 5 bases, and 7 bases lay outside the gene matches. The CDR3 runs 14 residues. Here the CDR3 DNA reads TGTGCCAGCAGTCCTGGACAGGACCTCTATGGCTACACCTTC. It yields the protein CASSPGQDLYGYTF.

The chain couples TRBV6-6 to TRBJ2-7, with D perhaps TRBD2 (6 bases). This CDR3 is 16 amino acids long. CDR1 and CDR2 (germline): MNHNY, SVGAGI (reference sequence). Trimming took 1 base from V and 0 from J, leaving 13 bases between them. The CDR3 is CASSYLSGRSSYEQYF. CDR3 nucleotides: TGTGCCAGCAGTTACTTGTCCGGGAGAAGCTCCTACGAGCAGTACTTC.

This chain joins TRBV11-2 and TRBJ2-2, with TRBD1 identical over 10 bases. Germline V gene sequence: CDR1 SGHAT, CDR2 FQNNGV. The CDR3 contains 15 residues. V was pared by 1 base and J by 5 bases, with 1 base of the junction left unmatched. CDR3 region: CASSLADRGTGELFF. CDR3 DNA: TGTGCCAGCAGCTTAGCGGACAGGGGGACCGGGGAGCTGTTTTTT.

The chain joins TRBV10-3 to TRBJ2-2; D is uncertain. Trimming pared 6 bases from V and 2 bases from J, leaving 16 bases between. The length of the CDR3 is 16 residues. Germline V lookup: CDR1 ENHRY, CDR2 SYGVKD. In nucleotides, the CDR3 is TGTGCCATCAGCCCCGGATGGGCTACAAACACCGGGGAGCTGTTTTTT. This sequence encodes CAISPGWATNTGELFF.

The gene calls are TRBV7-2 and TRBJ2-2; D remains unclear. Germline loops: CDR1 SGHTA, CDR2 FQGNSA. With 8 bases removed from V and 3 bases from J, the gap between germline ends came to 16 bases. The CDR3 contains 15 residues. The CDR3 DNA follows: TGTGCCAGCCACGGGTTTGGGTTGGACACCGGGGAGCTGTTTTTT. It specifies CASHGFGLDTGELFF. Drawing the rest from reference TRBV7-2 and TRBJ2-2, the complete variable domain is GAGVSQSPSNKVTEKGKDVELRCDPISGHTALYWYRQSLGQGLEFLIYFQGNSAPDKSGLPSDRFSAERTGGSVSTLTIQRTQQEDSAVYLCASHGFGLDTGELFFGEGSRLTVL.

V gene TRBV28 combines with J gene TRBJ2-7; D possibly corresponds to TRBD1 (6 bases). This CDR3 has 16 amino acids. Deletions cut 1 base from V and 1 base from J, with 14 bases between. CDR1 and CDR2 (germline): MDHEN, SYDVKM. The CDR3 DNA sequence: TGTGCCAGCAGTTTATCCGGCAGGGGCTCTTCCTACGAGCAGTACTTC. Its protein product is CASSLSGRGSSYEQYF.

The chain couples TRBV9 to TRBJ2-1; 7 bases agree with TRBD2. Per germline, CDR1 SGDLS and CDR2 YYNGEE. This CDR3 is built from 15 residues. Unmatched junction bases numbered 3, after V lost 0 bases and J lost 3 bases. CDR3 in DNA: TGTGCCAGCAGCGTAGGACCTAGCGGCTACAATGAGCAGTTCTTC. It translates to CASSVGPSGYNEQFF.

This sequence joins TRBV5-6 and TRBJ1-1, with 7 bases identical to TRBD1. The V segment lost 5 bases and the J segment 1 base; nucleotides outside the gene matches: 20. The CDR3 has 19 residues. Germline V CDR1 and CDR2: SGHDT, YYEEEE. The DNA for the CDR3 is TGTGCCAGCAGTATACTCGAACAGGGGCTGTTTGTTCAGAACACTGAAGCTTTCTTT. This encodes CASSILEQGLFVQNTEAFF. The variable domain in full, completed from reference TRBV5-6 and TRBJ1-1, reads DAGVTQSPTHLIKTRGQQVTLRCSPKSGHDTVSWYQQALGQGPQFIFQYYEEEERQRGNFPDRFSGHQFPNYSSELNVNALLLGDSALYLCASSILEQGLFVQNTEAFFGQGTRLTVV.

The chain recombines TRBV5-1 with TRBJ2-2; no clear D. The V gene lost 0 bases and the J gene lost 2 bases, with 11 bases spanning the gap. Looked up from germline, CDR1 is SGHRS and CDR2 is YFSETQ. The CDR3 length is 16 residues. Here the CDR3 reads CASSLEASKNTGELFF. The CDR3 region has the DNA TGCGCCAGCAGCTTGGAGGCCTCTAAAAACACCGGGGAGCTGTTTTTT.

The V gene is TRBV6-1, the J gene TRBJ2-2; D unclear. The CDR3 is 13 amino acids. Per the germline V gene, CDR1 is MNHNS and CDR2 is SASEGT. The V and J ends lost 8 bases and 0 bases respectively, with 7 bases between them. In nucleotides, the CDR3 is TGTGCCAGCCGAACAGCGAACACCGGGGAGCTGTTTTTT. Its protein product is CASRTANTGELFF.

This chain joins TRBV7-9 and TRBJ2-1; the D gene is possibly TRBD2 (5 bases). Germline V CDR1 and CDR2: SEHNR, FQNEAQ (reference sequence). V was shortened by 6 bases and J by 5 bases, with 8 bases between the two germline ends. This CDR3 spans 12 amino acids. CDR3 region: CASRSGDNEQFF. The DNA of the CDR3 is TGTGCCAGCAGGAGCGGAGACAATGAGCAGTTCTTC.

The chain is built from TRBV5-1 and TRBJ2-2; 12 bases fit TRBD2. Looked up from germline, CDR1 is SGHRS and CDR2 is YFSETQ. V was clipped by 0 bases and J by 7 bases; unmatched bases: 10. This CDR3 region has 18 residues. The CDR3 is CASSLVLPSGGALGELFF. CDR3 coding DNA: TGCGCCAGCAGCTTGGTCCTACCTAGCGGGGGGGCCCTCGGGGAGCTGTTTTTT.